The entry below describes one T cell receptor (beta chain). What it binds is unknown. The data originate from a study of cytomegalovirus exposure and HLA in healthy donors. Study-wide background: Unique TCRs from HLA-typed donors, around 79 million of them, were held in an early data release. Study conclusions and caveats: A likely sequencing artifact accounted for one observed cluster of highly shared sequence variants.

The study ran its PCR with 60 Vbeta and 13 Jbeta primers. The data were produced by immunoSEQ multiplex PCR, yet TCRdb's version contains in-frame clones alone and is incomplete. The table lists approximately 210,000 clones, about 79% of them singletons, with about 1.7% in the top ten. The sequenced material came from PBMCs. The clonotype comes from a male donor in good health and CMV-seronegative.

The CDR3 DNA follows: TGTGCCAGCAGTTCTTCAGACGGACTAGCGGGACTGGAGACCCAGTACTTC. Its translation is CASSSSDGLAGLETQYF. The rearrangement joins TRBV28 to TRBJ2-5; 12 bases agree with TRBD2. The germline V gene encodes CDR1 MDHEN and CDR2 SYDVKM. This CDR3 comprises 17 residues. The J segment lost 5 bases and the V segment lost 4 bases, leaving 11 bases of the junction unmatched.